Sequencing of this T cell receptor (beta chain) was carried out in a study of chemoradiotherapy in HPV16-positive cancers. Study-wide results and caveats: HPV-responsive T-cell expansion during chemoradiotherapy was linked to improved recurrence-free survival in HPV16-positive patients.

In this sample, this clone turned up a few times. Its matching antigen is unknown. The CDR3 has 15 amino acids. V dropped 4 bases and J dropped 3 bases, with 12 bases sitting between them. Germline lookup yields CDR1 SNHLY and CDR2 FYNNEI. Sequencing used immunoSEQ multiplex PCR; TCRdb keeps in-frame clones, though not all of them. The sample consists of about 7,000 clones, approximately 74% of them appearing once. The receptor was derived from a human donor with HPV-associated anogenital cancer. Sequencing used tumor tissue, obtained from a patient who underwent chemoradiotherapy. This chain connects TRBV2 to TRBJ2-2; the D gene could be TRBD1 or TRBD2 (5 bases each). The CDR3 loop is CASSGGGTHTGELFF. In nucleotides, the CDR3 is TGTGCCAGCAGTGGTGGGGGAACCCACACCGGGGAGCTGTTTTTT.